The clone carrying this T cell receptor (beta chain) was detected a few times. Its matching antigen is unknown. PCR used 60 Vbeta primers and 13 Jbeta primers. Some clones are missing from TCRdb's copy, which holds only in-frame ones; the method was immunoSEQ multiplex PCR. This table holds 85,000 to 100,000 clones, about 79% found once. These data belong to a study of cytomegalovirus exposure and HLA in healthy donors. Regarding the study as a whole: One cluster of highly shared sequence variants probably arose as a sequencing artifact.

CDR1 and CDR2 (germline): LGHNA, YNFKEQ. There are 13 residues in the CDR3. Losses at the gene ends were 4 bases for V and 5 bases for J; bases not matched to a gene: 3. The TCR sequence derives from a male donor in good health and CMV-seropositive. Sequenced input: PBMCs. The V and J genes are TRBV4-2 and TRBJ1-1, with 8 bases aligning to TRBD1. Here the CDR3 reads CASSLHRGTEAFF. The CDR3 DNA reads as TGTGCCAGCAGCCTTCACAGGGGGACTGAAGCTTTCTTT.